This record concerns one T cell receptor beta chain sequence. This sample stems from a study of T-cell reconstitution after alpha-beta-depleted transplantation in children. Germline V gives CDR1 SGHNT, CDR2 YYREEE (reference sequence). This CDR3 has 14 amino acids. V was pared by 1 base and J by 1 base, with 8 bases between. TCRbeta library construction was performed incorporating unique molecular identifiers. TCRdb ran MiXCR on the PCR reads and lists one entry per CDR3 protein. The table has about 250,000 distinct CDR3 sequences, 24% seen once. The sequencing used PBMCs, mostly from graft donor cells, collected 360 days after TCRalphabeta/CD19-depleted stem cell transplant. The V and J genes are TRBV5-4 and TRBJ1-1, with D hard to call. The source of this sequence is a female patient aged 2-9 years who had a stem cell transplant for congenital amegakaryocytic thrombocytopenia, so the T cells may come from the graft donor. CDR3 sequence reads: CASSLPVANTEAFF. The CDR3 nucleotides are TGTGCCAGCAGCTTGCCGGTGGCGAACACTGAAGCTTTCTTT.